A selection of T cell receptor beta chains follows, all from one sample in a study of T-cell memory formation after mild COVID-19. MiXCR was run by TCRdb on the 5' RACE reads, yielding one entry per CDR3 protein. Among over 10,000 distinct CDR3 sequences listed, more than 14% were seen once. Sequencing input: PBMCs or a T cell subset sorted from them (not recorded which). These receptors came from a man aged 18-30 years who had mild COVID-19 (a few samples of this study predate the infection). Cell type and time point are not known. Both conserved end residues are part of each CDR3. The order of the fields is J gene, clone size, D gene, V gene, CDR3 protein, CDR3 DNA. D genes are given only for firm matches. Clone sizes are given selectively: once, few, many, or a class where the clone is expanded.

>TRBJ1-1|-|-|TRBV11-2
CASRPGTKGSRGRTEAFF
TGTGCCAGCAGACCCGGGACCAAAGGATCCCGTGGGAGGACTGAAGCTTTCTTT
>TRBJ1-2|-|-|TRBV3-1
CASSQPGRGFSYTF
TGTGCCAGCAGCCAGCCGGGGAGGGGGTTTTCCTACACCTTC
>TRBJ2-1|many|-|TRBV5-1
CASSLTENEQFF
TGCGCCAGCAGCTTGACCGAGAATGAGCAGTTCTTC
>TRBJ1-1|-|-|TRBV5-1
CASSIPQGGWAFF
TGCGCCAGCAGCATACCCCAGGGCGGCTGGGCTTTCTTT
>TRBJ2-1|many|TRBD2|TRBV7-2
CASRSGGNEQFF
TGTGCCAGCAGATCGGGGGGGAATGAGCAGTTCTTC
>TRBJ2-5|few|-|TRBV14
CASSQGVYQETQYF
TGTGCCAGCAGCCAAGGTGTTTACCAAGAGACCCAGTACTTC
>TRBJ2-7|few|-|TRBV7-2
CASSPGPGEVHEQYF
TGTGCCAGCAGCCCGGGCCCAGGGGAGGTTCACGAGCAGTACTTC
>TRBJ1-5|many|-|TRBV6-2/TRBV6-3
CASDLGFLDSNQPQHF
TGTGCCAGCGATTTGGGTTTTCTAGATAGCAATCAGCCCCAGCATTTT
>TRBJ2-5|many|-|TRBV29-1
CSVKQGLQETQYF
TGCAGCGTTAAACAGGGACTCCAAGAGACCCAGTACTTC
>TRBJ2-5|many|-|TRBV7-9
CASSLAQETQYF
TGTGCCAGCAGCTTAGCGCAGGAGACCCAGTACTTC
>TRBJ1-3|-|TRBD1|TRBV5-1
CASSLWTGDAGNTIYF
TGCGCCAGCAGCCTATGGACAGGCGACGCAGGAAACACCATATATTTT
>TRBJ2-1|-|TRBD1|TRBV9
CASSVDRGAYNEQFF
TGTGCCAGCAGCGTGGACAGGGGGGCCTACAATGAGCAGTTCTTC
>TRBJ1-2|many|-|TRBV10-1
CASSESIGTRPNYYYGYTF
TGCGCCAGCAGTGAGTCGATCGGGACCAGGCCCAACTACTATTATGGCTACACCTTC
>TRBJ2-3|-|-|TRBV3-1
CASSETSHTDTQYF
TGTGCCAGCAGCGAGACTAGTCACACAGATACGCAGTATTTT
>TRBJ2-1|few|-|TRBV6-1
CASSERGGGWQFF
TGTGCCAGCAGTGAAAGGGGTGGTGGTTGGCAGTTCTTC
>TRBJ1-4|many|TRBD1|TRBV5-1
CASRPGQLNEKLFF
TGCGCCAGCAGACCGGGACAGTTAAATGAAAAACTGTTTTTT
>TRBJ1-5|few|TRBD1|TRBV10-2
CASSEDRDLSQPQHF
TGCGCCAGCAGTGAGGACAGGGACCTCAGTCAGCCCCAGCATTTT
>TRBJ1-2|few|-|TRBV27
CASSPGLEKGYGYTF
TGTGCCAGTTCGCCCGGATTGGAGAAGGGGTATGGCTACACCTTC
>TRBJ2-2|-|-|TRBV20-1
CSARDWAVPTGELFF
TGCAGTGCTAGAGATTGGGCGGTTCCCACCGGGGAGCTGTTTTTT
>TRBJ1-1|many|TRBD1|TRBV7-9
CASSLARTGNTEAFF
TGTGCCAGCAGCTTAGCCCGGACAGGGAACACTGAAGCTTTCTTT
>TRBJ2-3|many|-|TRBV7-9
CASNGPPSVDTQYF
TGTGCCAGCAATGGGCCCCCCTCTGTGGATACGCAGTATTTT
>TRBJ1-6|many|-|TRBV19
CASSIGPGSNSPLHF
TGTGCCAGTAGTATTGGTCCAGGATCTAATTCACCCCTCCACTTT
>TRBJ1-5|few|-|TRBV18
CASLPSGRYSNQPQHF
TGTGCCAGCTTACCCTCCGGACGCTATAGCAATCAGCCCCAGCATTTT
>TRBJ1-5|many|-|TRBV15
CATSKTQGWGQPQHF
TGTGCCACCAGCAAGACGCAGGGTTGGGGACAGCCCCAGCATTTT
>TRBJ2-5|many|TRBD2|TRBV6-5
CASSYRSGGKETQYF
TGTGCCAGCAGTTACCGTAGCGGGGGGAAAGAGACCCAGTACTTC
>TRBJ2-7|-|-|TRBV11-3
CASSLYGGSYEQYF
TGTGCCAGCAGCTTATACGGGGGCTCCTACGAGCAGTACTTC
>TRBJ2-3|many|-|TRBV5-1
CASGNVEDGGLTDTQYF
TGCGCCAGCGGGAATGTCGAGGACGGGGGGCTTACAGATACGCAGTATTTT
>TRBJ2-5|many|TRBD2|TRBV6-1
CASSGLAGGPQETQYF
TGTGCCAGCAGTGGACTAGCGGGGGGGCCCCAAGAGACCCAGTACTTC
>TRBJ2-1|-|-|TRBV12-3/TRBV12-4
CASTPWGSGTYNEQFF
TGTGCCAGCACCCCATGGGGTAGCGGAACCTACAATGAGCAGTTCTTC
>TRBJ1-6|many|-|TRBV12-3/TRBV12-4
CASSSRRAPNTYNSPLHF
TGTGCCAGCAGTTCTCGCAGGGCACCCAATACCTATAATTCACCCCTCCACTTT
>TRBJ2-5|few|-|TRBV27
CASGPGGGETQYF
TGTGCCAGCGGGCCTGGGGGTGGGGAGACCCAGTACTTC
>TRBJ2-3|many|TRBD2|TRBV7-6
CASSLVLAGAGWADTQYF
TGTGCCAGCAGCTTAGTCTTAGCGGGGGCTGGATGGGCAGATACGCAGTATTTT
>TRBJ1-6|few|-|TRBV25-1
CASSELGSYNSPLHF
TGTGCCAGCAGTGAATTAGGTTCCTATAATTCACCCCTCCACTTT
>TRBJ2-6|-|-|TRBV6-4
CASSQNSGANVLTF
TGTGCCAGCAGTCAAAACTCTGGGGCCAACGTCCTGACTTTC
>TRBJ2-1|medium-sized|-|TRBV7-2
CASSSSAGYYNEQFF
TGTGCCAGCAGCTCTTCGGCCGGATACTACAATGAGCAGTTCTTC
>TRBJ1-5|many|-|TRBV6-2/TRBV6-3
CASSYSRGTGGNQPQHF
TGTGCCAGCAGTTACAGTAGGGGGACTGGTGGCAATCAGCCCCAGCATTTT
>TRBJ2-5|medium-sized|TRBD2|TRBV18
CASSPKAYVVAGKETQYF
TGTGCCAGCTCACCGAAGGCCTACGTGGTAGCGGGGAAAGAGACCCAGTACTTC
>TRBJ1-5|many|-|TRBV7-2
CASSTRDYQPQHF
TGTGCCAGCAGCACCCGGGATTATCAGCCCCAGCATTTT
>TRBJ2-7|many|-|TRBV20-1
CSARLGHAYEQYF
TGCAGTGCTAGGCTGGGCCATGCCTACGAGCAGTACTTC
>TRBJ2-7|-|-|TRBV11-2
CASSFSLDGPYEQYF
TGTGCCAGCAGCTTTTCTCTCGACGGGCCCTACGAGCAGTACTTC
>TRBJ2-5|many|-|TRBV15
CATSREHRAKETQYF
TGTGCCACCAGCAGAGAACACAGGGCAAAAGAGACCCAGTACTTC
>TRBJ2-7|many|TRBD1|TRBV27
CASSLFAGTAFYEQYF
TGTGCCAGCAGCCTCTTTGCCGGGACAGCCTTCTACGAGCAGTACTTC
>TRBJ1-5|many|-|TRBV5-1
CASSLEPGRDQPQHF
TGCGCCAGCAGCTTGGAACCGGGCCGGGATCAGCCCCAGCATTTT
>TRBJ1-1|many|-|TRBV12-3/TRBV12-4
CASSLGITEAFF
TGTGCCAGCAGTTTAGGAATCACTGAAGCTTTCTTT
>TRBJ1-2|few|-|TRBV4-1
CASSPAAQVVYGYTF
TGCGCCAGCAGCCCAGCGGCACAGGTCGTCTATGGCTACACCTTC